This is a list of T cell receptor beta chains from one sample in a study of immune evolution from preneoplasia to lung adenocarcinoma. Here immunoSEQ multiplex PCR was the method, and the copy in TCRdb shows in-frame clones only, minus some. The sample lists under 11,000 clones, 78% occurring once. The sample consisted of FFPE minimally invasive lung adenocarcinoma tissue. These receptors all come from a person between 60 and 80 years old with lung adenocarcinoma. Both conserved end residues are part of each CDR3. D genes are given only for firm matches. A row's size may be missing; if present it is once, few, many or a size class.

d_call	v_call	j_call	clone_size	cdr3_nt	cdr3_aa
NA	TRBV12-5	TRBJ2-1	medium-sized	TGTGCTAGTGGTTGGTCCTACAATGAGCAGTTCTTC	CASGWSYNEQFF
NA	TRBV7-6	TRBJ2-7	NA	TGTGCCAGCAGAGGAAGGGCCGAGCAGTACTTC	CASRGRAEQYF
NA	TRBV7-3	TRBJ2-1	once	TGTGCCAGCAGCTTAAGCGGACAGCCGATTTACAATGAGCAGTTCTTC	CASSLSGQPIYNEQFF
TRBD2	TRBV2	TRBJ2-3	NA	TGTGCCAGCAGCCGGGGGGGCGACACAGATACGCAGTATTTT	CASSRGGDTDTQYF
NA	TRBV9	TRBJ1-1	NA	TGTGCCAGCAGCGTAGGAGGAGGGGGGCCGAACACTGAAGCTTTCTTT	CASSVGGGGPNTEAFF
TRBD1	TRBV28	TRBJ1-6	NA	TGTGTCAGCAGTCAGTCACAGGGGGCGGGAAATTCACCCCTCCACTTT	CVSSQSQGAGNSPLHF
NA	TRBV6-5	TRBJ1-2	NA	TGTGCCAGCAACCGGTGGGGTGGTGGCTACACCTTC	CASNRWGGGYTF
NA	TRBV30	TRBJ2-1	NA	TGTGCCTGGAGTGTACTGGGGGGCTCCTACAATGAGCAGTTCTTC	CAWSVLGGSYNEQFF
NA	TRBV10-3	TRBJ1-2	NA	TGTGCCATCAGTGAGGTACAACTAGGTGGCTACACCTTC	CAISEVQLGGYTF
NA	TRBV27	TRBJ2-7	NA	TGTGCCAGCAGTCTTTACCGGACTACATTCTACTACGAGCAGTACTTC	CASSLYRTTFYYEQYF
NA	TRBV6-5	TRBJ1-5	NA	TGTGCCAGCACCACATTTGATGACGAGCCCCAGCATTTT	CASTTFDDEPQHF